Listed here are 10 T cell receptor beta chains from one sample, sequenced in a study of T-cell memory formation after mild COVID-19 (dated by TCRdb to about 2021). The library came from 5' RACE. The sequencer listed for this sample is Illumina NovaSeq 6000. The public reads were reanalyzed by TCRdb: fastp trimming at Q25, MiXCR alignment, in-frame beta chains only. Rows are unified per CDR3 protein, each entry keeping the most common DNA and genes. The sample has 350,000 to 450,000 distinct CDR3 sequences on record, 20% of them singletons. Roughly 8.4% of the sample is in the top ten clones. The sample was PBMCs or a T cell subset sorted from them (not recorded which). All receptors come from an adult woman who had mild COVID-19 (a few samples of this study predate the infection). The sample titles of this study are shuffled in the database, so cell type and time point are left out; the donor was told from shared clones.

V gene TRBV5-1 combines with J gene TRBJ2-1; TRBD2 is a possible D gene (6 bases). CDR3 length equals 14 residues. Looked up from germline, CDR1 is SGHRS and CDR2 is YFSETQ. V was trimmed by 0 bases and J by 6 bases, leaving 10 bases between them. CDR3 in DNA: TGCGCCAGCAGCTTGGGGAGGGGCGCCAATGAGCAGTTCTTC. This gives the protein CASSLGRGANEQFF.

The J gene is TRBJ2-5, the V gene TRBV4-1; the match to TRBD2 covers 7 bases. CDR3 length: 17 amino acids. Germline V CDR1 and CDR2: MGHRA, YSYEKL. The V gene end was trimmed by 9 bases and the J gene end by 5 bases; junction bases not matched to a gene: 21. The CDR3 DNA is TGCGCCAGTTCTAAGCCTCCTTCCGGGAGGCTTTCCGAGACCCAGTACTTC. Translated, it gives CASSKPPSGRLSETQYF.

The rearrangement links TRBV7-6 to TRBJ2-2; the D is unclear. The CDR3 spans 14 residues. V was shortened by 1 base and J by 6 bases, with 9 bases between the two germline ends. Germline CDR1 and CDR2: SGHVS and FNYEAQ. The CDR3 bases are TGTGCCAGCAGCTTAGAGTGGTCTCCCGGGGAGCTGTTTTTT. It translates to CASSLEWSPGELFF.

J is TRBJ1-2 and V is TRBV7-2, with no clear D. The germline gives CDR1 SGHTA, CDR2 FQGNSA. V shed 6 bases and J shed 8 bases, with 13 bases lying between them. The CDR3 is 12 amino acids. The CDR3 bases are TGTGCCAGCAGGCCCGGTTCCCACGGCTACACCTTC. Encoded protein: CASRPGSHGYTF.

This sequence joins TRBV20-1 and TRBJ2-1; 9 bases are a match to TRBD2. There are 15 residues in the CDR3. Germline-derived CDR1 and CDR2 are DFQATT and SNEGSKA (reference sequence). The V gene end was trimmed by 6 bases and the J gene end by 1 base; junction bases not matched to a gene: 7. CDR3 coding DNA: TGCAGTGCCCGGCGGGGGGGGAAATCCTACAATGAGCAGTTCTTC. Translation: CSARRGGKSYNEQFF.

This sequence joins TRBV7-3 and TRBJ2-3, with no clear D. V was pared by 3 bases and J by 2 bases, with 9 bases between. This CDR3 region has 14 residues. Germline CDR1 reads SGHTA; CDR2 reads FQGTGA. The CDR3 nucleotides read TGTGCCAGCAGCTTTGGACGTTCCACAGATACGCAGTATTTT. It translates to CASSFGRSTDTQYF.

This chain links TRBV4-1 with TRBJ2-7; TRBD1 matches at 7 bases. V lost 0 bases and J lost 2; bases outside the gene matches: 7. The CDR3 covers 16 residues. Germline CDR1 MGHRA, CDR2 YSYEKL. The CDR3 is CASSQEGDRATYEQYF. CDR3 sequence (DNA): TGCGCCAGCAGCCAAGAGGGCGACAGGGCCACCTACGAGCAGTACTTC.

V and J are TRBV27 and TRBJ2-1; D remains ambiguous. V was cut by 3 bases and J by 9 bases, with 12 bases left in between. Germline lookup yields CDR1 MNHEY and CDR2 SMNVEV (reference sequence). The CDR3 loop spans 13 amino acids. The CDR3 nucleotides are TGTGCCAGCAGTTTGTTTACCGGCTTTGAGCAGTTCTTC. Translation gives CASSLFTGFEQFF.

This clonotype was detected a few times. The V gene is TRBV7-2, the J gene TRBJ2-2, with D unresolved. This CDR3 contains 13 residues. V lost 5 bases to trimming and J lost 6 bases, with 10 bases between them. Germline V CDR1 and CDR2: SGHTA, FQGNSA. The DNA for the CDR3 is TGTGCCAGCAGCCCCCATGAAGCCGGGGAGCTGTTTTTT. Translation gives CASSPHEAGELFF.

The CDR3 coding sequence is TGTGCCAGCAGCTCCGGGACAGGGAAAGGAAACACCATATATTTT. Translating it yields CASSSGTGKGNTIYF. V is TRBV7-2 and J is TRBJ1-3, with 9 positions matching TRBD1. Germline V lookup: CDR1 SGHTA, CDR2 FQGNSA. This CDR3 has 15 residues. V shed 4 bases and J 4 bases; nucleotides not matched to a gene: 5.